The 28 T cell receptor beta chains below all came from one sample that was sequenced in a study of blood T cell repertoires in COVID-19 (dated by TCRdb to about 2020). The library relied on the immunoSEQ multiplex PCR assay. What TCRdb holds here is the immuneACCESS table cut down to in-frame rearrangements. Part of the clones is not present; checked against another copy, under half of the missing clones reflect an unresolved V gene, and the others are unexplained. For this sample there are a few hundred thousand clones; roughly 87% appear just once. The ten largest make up roughly 0.8% of the sample. Sequences were obtained from peripheral blood. The receptors derive from a woman in her twenties or thirties with acute or convalescent COVID-19.

As DNA, the CDR3 is TGTGCCAGCAGTTACTCCCTTTCGGGTGGGCAGGGCATCTACAATGAGCAGTTCTTC. Amino acids: CASSYSLSGGQGIYNEQFF. This chain joins TRBV6-2 or TRBV6-3 and TRBJ2-1; a weak D match, TRBD1 (5 bases). Deletions cut 0 bases from V and 3 bases from J, with 21 bases between. CDR3 size: 19 residues. Germline V CDR1 and CDR2: MNHEY, SVGEGT.

The chain links TRBV15 to TRBJ2-2, with D maybe TRBD1 (5 bases). The CDR3 consists of 16 residues. Germline loops: CDR1 LNHNV, CDR2 YYDKDF (reference sequence). V dropped 1 base and J dropped 4 bases, with 13 bases sitting between them. CDR3 nucleotides: TGTGCCACCAGCAGAGTCCGGCAGGGATCCACCGGGGAGCTGTTTTTT. Its protein product is CATSRVRQGSTGELFF.

The V and J genes are TRBV15 and TRBJ2-6; D is unclear. Trimming took 0 bases from V and 0 from J, leaving 6 bases between them. The length of the CDR3 is 16 residues. Germline CDR1 LNHNV, CDR2 YYDKDF (reference sequence). As DNA, the CDR3 is TGTGCCACCAGCAGAGAATTTCTCTCTGGGGCCAACGTCCTGACTTTC. It codes for CATSREFLSGANVLTF.

The rearrangement uses TRBV19 and TRBJ2-1, with 9 bases identical to TRBD2. The V segment lost 0 bases and the J segment 4 bases; nucleotides outside the gene matches: 4. The CDR3 consists of 16 residues. The germline CDR1 and CDR2 sequences are LNHDA and SQIVND (reference sequence). The CDR3 nucleotides read TGTGCCAGTAGTATAGATCTAGCGGGGCTTTACAATGAGCAGTTCTTC. It encodes CASSIDLAGLYNEQFF.

This clone was seen more than once but under ten times. The chain uses TRBV5-8 and TRBJ2-1; 10 bases align to TRBD2. The germline V gene encodes CDR1 SGHTS and CDR2 YDEGEE. The V segment lost 1 base and the J segment 3 bases; nucleotides outside the gene matches: 4. This CDR3 is built from 16 residues. CDR3 sequence: CASSLKRTSGYNEQFF. In DNA, the CDR3 is TGTGCCAGCAGCTTGAAAAGGACTAGCGGCTACAATGAGCAGTTCTTC.

The V call is TRBV12-3 or TRBV12-4, the J call TRBJ1-2; no clear D. The CDR3 has 12 residues. Trimming cost V 2 bases and J 6 bases, with 7 bases left between them. In DNA form, the CDR3 reads TGTGCCAGCAGTTTAACTAGAGATGGCTACACCTTC. Protein sequence: CASSLTRDGYTF.

The V gene is TRBV11-3, the J gene TRBJ2-1, with TRBD2 as a possible D gene (6 bases). V was trimmed by 5 bases and J by 9 bases, leaving 20 bases between them. The germline V gene has CDR1 SGHNT and CDR2 YENEEA. The CDR3 consists of 15 residues. In nucleotides, the CDR3 is TGTGCCAGCAGCCTACTGGGACTGGGGAATAGTGAGCAGTTCTTC. Its translation: CASSLLGLGNSEQFF. The full variable domain, rest sourced from reference TRBV11-3 and TRBJ2-1, is EAGVVQSPRYKIIEKKQPVAFWCNPISGHNTLYWYLQNLGQGPELLIRYENEEAVDDSQLPKDRFSAERLKGVDSTLKIQPAELGDSAVYLCASSLLGLGNSEQFFGPGTRLTVL.

The chain recombines TRBV4-2 with TRBJ1-2, with a tentative D call TRBD1 (6 bases). The ends were cut back, 1 base at V and 2 bases at J, with 14 bases in the middle. Germline V gives CDR1 LGHNA, CDR2 YNFKEQ. This CDR3 has 16 amino acids. For the CDR3, the DNA is TGTGCCAGCAGCCAAGCCGGGGGGGGCCCAAACTATGGCTACACCTTC. It is translated as CASSQAGGGPNYGYTF.

In DNA, the CDR3 is TGTGCCAGCAGCTTCGAAGGAGCGGGAGGATCCCACAATGAGCAGTTCTTC. It translates to CASSFEGAGGSHNEQFF. V is TRBV11-3 and J is TRBJ2-1; 9 bases are shared with TRBD2. V lost 3 bases to trimming and J lost 5 bases; unmatched junction nucleotides: 11. This CDR3 is built from 17 residues. CDR1 is SGHNT, CDR2 YENEEA, per germline.

The chain combines TRBV6-5 with TRBJ1-3; 9 nucleotides align to TRBD1. Germline V gives CDR1 MNHEY, CDR2 SVGAGI. The CDR3 consists of 16 residues. Trimming at V came to 1 base and at J to 2 bases, leaving 3 bases not matched to a gene. CDR3 bases: TGTGCCAGCAGTTACTTACAGGGGGCGACTGGAAACACCATATATTTT. It specifies CASSYLQGATGNTIYF.

This clone was picked up one time. The V call is TRBV10-3, the J call TRBJ2-1; 8 bases are a match to TRBD2. This CDR3 is 14 amino acids long. Germline CDR1 and CDR2: ENHRY and SYGVKD. After removal of 8 bases from V and 5 bases from J, the junction contained 8 bases not matched to a gene. CDR3 region: CAISPSGQHNEQFF. The CDR3 DNA sequence: TGTGCCATCTCTCCTAGCGGGCAGCACAATGAGCAGTTCTTC.

The chain recombines TRBV9 with TRBJ2-3; D is ambiguous. V gave up 0 bases and J gave up 2 bases, with 13 bases separating them. The germline V gene has CDR1 SGDLS and CDR2 YYNGEE. The CDR3 contains 16 residues. The DNA of the CDR3 is TGTGCCAGCAGCGTAGCTTGGAGCGAGTACACAGATACGCAGTATTTT. Protein: CASSVAWSEYTDTQYF.

The chain carries TRBV7-8 and TRBJ1-1; TRBD1 aligns across 9 bases. J gave up 8 bases and V 1 base, and 2 bases lay outside the gene matches. Germline V CDR1 and CDR2: SGHVS, FQNEAQ. The CDR3 is 13 amino acids. The CDR3 loop reads CASSLGDREEAFF. CDR3 nucleotides: TGTGCCAGCAGCTTAGGGGACAGGGAAGAAGCTTTCTTT.

This clone has only one observation. The V call is TRBV10-3, the J call TRBJ1-3, with D possibly TRBD1 on 5 matching bases. Germline V gene lookup returns CDR1 ENHRY and CDR2 SYGVKD. V was cut by 8 bases and J by 2 bases, with 16 bases left in between. This CDR3 is 15 amino acids long. CDR3 DNA: TGTGCCATCCGATCAGGGCTTGAAACTGGAAACACCATATATTTT. This gives the protein CAIRSGLETGNTIYF.

The chain joins TRBV20-1 to TRBJ2-5, with 10 bases identical to TRBD2. The germline gives CDR1 DFQATT, CDR2 SNEGSKA (reference sequence). There are 16 residues in the CDR3. J was trimmed by 2 bases and V by 3 bases; bases with no gene match: 9. The CDR3 coding sequence is TGCAGTGCTAGTGGTAGCGGGAGGCCTAAACAAGAGACCCAGTACTTC. This encodes CSASGSGRPKQETQYF.

The chain is built from TRBV7-9 and TRBJ1-5; the D gene is possibly TRBD1 (6 bases). CDR1 and CDR2 (germline): SEHNR, FQNEAQ (reference sequence). V dropped 3 bases and J dropped 4 bases, with 10 bases sitting between them. CDR3 length: 14 residues. The CDR3 is CASSLGTHNQPQHF. The DNA for the CDR3 is TGTGCCAGCAGCTTGGGGACACATAATCAGCCCCAGCATTTT.

This chain connects TRBV3-1 (or the pseudogene TRBV3-2) to TRBJ2-3, with 7 bases identical to TRBD2. The CDR3 has 17 residues. The V gene's germline CDR1 is LGHDT and CDR2 YNNKEL (reference sequence). V lost 0 bases to trimming and J lost 0 bases; unmatched junction nucleotides: 6. The chain's CDR3 is CASSQDPAGTSTDTQYF. The CDR3 DNA sequence: TGTGCCAGCAGCCAAGATCCAGCGGGGACTAGCACAGATACGCAGTATTTT.

The genes are TRBV27 and TRBJ2-1; 8 nucleotides line up with TRBD2. CDR3 length equals 16 residues. CDR1 MNHEY and CDR2 SMNVEV come from the germline V gene (reference sequence). V dropped 5 bases and J dropped 8; count of bases not matched to a gene: 14. The CDR3 DNA reads TGTGCCAGCAGTCCCCCCCGGGAGGGCGGGTACCATGAGCAGTTCTTC. Translated, it gives CASSPPREGGYHEQFF.

This clone was recorded once. This chain connects TRBV13 to TRBJ1-2; no firm D call. The CDR3 loop spans 14 amino acids. V was trimmed by 4 bases and J by 4 bases, leaving 13 bases between them. CDR1 is PRHDT and CDR2 is FYEKMQ in the germline V gene (reference sequence). CDR3 DNA: TGTGCCAGCAGCTCCCCCGGAGGAGGCTATGGCTACACCTTC. Its protein is CASSSPGGGYGYTF.

The chain employs TRBV10-1 and TRBJ2-2; TRBD2 might be the D (5 bases). Between the trimmed V and J ends, which lost 4 bases and 1 base, there was a span of 22 bases. Germline V gene sequence: CDR1 WNHNN, CDR2 SYGVQD (reference sequence). The CDR3 is 19 amino acids. The chain's CDR3 is CASSGGVTHWAMNTGELFF. The CDR3 DNA is TGCGCCAGCAGTGGGGGAGTAACCCACTGGGCGATGAACACCGGGGAGCTGTTTTTT.

The rearrangement joins TRBV5-1 to TRBJ2-3, with 7 bases matching TRBD1. Germline values: CDR1 SGHRS, CDR2 YFSETQ. The CDR3 has 15 residues. The V segment lost 8 bases and the J segment 4 bases; nucleotides outside the gene matches: 13. The CDR3 region has the DNA TGCGCCAGTAATCCGGGACAGACGACGGCAGATACGCAGTATTTT. Its translation: CASNPGQTTADTQYF.

The chain recombines TRBV7-9 with TRBJ2-7, with 7 positions matching TRBD2. V lost 6 bases and J lost 3; bases outside the gene matches: 14. CDR1 and CDR2 (germline): SEHNR, FQNEAQ (reference sequence). The CDR3 sequence is 16 residues long. The CDR3 bases are TGTGCCAGCAGAAAATTGGGGGGACGGACTAGCTACGAGCAGTACTTC. As protein: CASRKLGGRTSYEQYF.

The chain carries TRBV11-2 and TRBJ1-5; D unresolved. Looked up from germline, CDR1 is SGHAT and CDR2 is FQNNGV. V lost 5 bases, J lost 6 bases, and 14 bases lay in between. The CDR3 extends over 14 amino acids. CDR3 amino acids: CASSISLNTQPQHF. For the CDR3, the DNA is TGTGCCAGCAGCATCTCTTTAAACACTCAGCCCCAGCATTTT.

The genes are TRBV21-1 and TRBJ2-7; TRBD2 was called by the table and not checked on the DNA. TRBV21-1 is labeled a pseudogene. The CDR3 has 15 amino acids. The CDR3 nucleotides read TGTGCCAGCAGCCCTACAACGGGGGAGAACTACGAGCAGTACTTC. This gives the protein CASSPTTGENYEQYF.

V is TRBV7-8 and J is TRBJ2-1, with D tentatively TRBD2 (6 bases). Germline CDR1 SGHVS, CDR2 FQNEAQ. V gave up 5 bases and J gave up 4 bases, with 9 bases separating them. This CDR3 region has 13 residues. This chain's CDR3 is CASSPSVYNEQFF. Here the CDR3 DNA reads TGTGCCAGCAGCCCTAGCGTTTACAATGAGCAGTTCTTC.

The V gene is TRBV28, the J gene TRBJ2-5, with 9 bases fitting TRBD2. Germline V gene data show CDR1 as MDHEN and CDR2 as SYDVKM. The V segment lost 2 bases and the J segment 5 bases; nucleotides outside the gene matches: 9. The CDR3 is 16 amino acids. As DNA, the CDR3 is TGTGCCAGCAGTTTACAGTTAGCGGGAGAGGAGGAGACCCAGTACTTC. Protein: CASSLQLAGEEETQYF.

V and J are TRBV10-2 and TRBJ2-3; D unclear. The V gene's germline CDR1 is WSHSY and CDR2 SAAADI. V lost 7 bases and J lost 3, with 11 bases in between. This CDR3 spans 13 amino acids. In nucleotides, the CDR3 is TGCGCCAGCAACATACCAAGAACAGATACGCAGTATTTT. It yields the protein CASNIPRTDTQYF.

There are a few counts of this clone. The chain uses TRBV5-8 and TRBJ2-3; 8 bases agree with TRBD1. V lost 4 bases and J lost 6; bases outside the gene matches: 10. Looked up from germline, CDR1 is SGHTS and CDR2 is YDEGEE. The CDR3 loop spans 15 amino acids. CDR3 amino acids: CASSIGTGETDTQYF. The CDR3 DNA reads as TGTGCCAGCAGCATCGGGACAGGAGAGACGGATACGCAGTATTTT. The complete variable domain, with remaining parts taken from reference TRBV5-8 and TRBJ2-3, reads EAGVTQSPTHLIKTRGQQATLRCSPISGHTSVYWYQQALGLGLQFLLWYDEGEERNRGNFPPRFSGRQFPNYSSELNVNALELEDSALYLCASSIGTGETDTQYFGPGTRLTVL.